This TCR beta chain is drawn from a study of shared clonotypes between healthy human individuals. Study-level results: Shared clonotypes: about 5% naive CD4, about 4% naive CD8, about 2.2% memory CD4, under 0.45% memory CD8. The study generally estimated greater richness for naive than memory subsets.

A note on this clone: The antigen is unknown.

Here immunoSEQ multiplex PCR was the method, and the copy in TCRdb shows in-frame clones only, minus some. The repertoire holds 2 million to 2.5 million clones, with approximately 94% as singletons. The germline gives CDR1 GTSNPN, CDR2 SVGIG (reference sequence). The V and J ends lost 2 bases and 1 base, in that order; junction bases with no gene match: 3. The CDR3 sequence is 15 residues long. The sequencing sample was made of naive CD4+ T cells sorted from blood. Subset in this sample: CD45RA+ positively selected. The V gene is TRBV30, the J gene TRBJ2-5, with 11 positions matching TRBD2. The sequence derives from a young man in good health. CDR3 coding DNA: TGTGCCTGGAGTTTAACTAGCGGGGGCCAAGAGACCCAGTACTTC. It codes for CAWSLTSGGQETQYF.